Following are 32 T cell receptor beta chains from one sample sequenced in a study of T cell responses to AZD1222 COVID-19 vaccine (dated by TCRdb to the early 2020s). The library was built by means of the immunoSEQ multiplex PCR assay. This immuneACCESS table, as held by TCRdb, lists in-frame sequences with V and J called but not all clones. Of the missing ones, under half trace to an unresolved V gene in checked studies; the others have no known cause. In all, the sample holds some 180,000 clones, and approximately 95% of those were seen once. The ten largest clones add up to around 1% of the sample. This sample's time point label indicates: about 28 days (+/-7) after the second vaccine dose. What the treatment or condition label conveys for this sample: meningococcal conjugate vaccine given as trial control. The material sequenced was peripheral blood, taken 28 days after the second dose of the MenACWY control vaccine. These receptors were taken from an adult who received the MenACWY meningococcal vaccine as a control.

The rearrangement links TRBV9 to TRBJ1-3, with unresolved D. The CDR3 consists of 16 residues. V lost 2 bases and J lost 0, with 12 bases in between. Germline V CDR1 and CDR2: SGDLS, YYNGEE. In DNA, the CDR3 is TGTGCCAGCAGCGTCGGTCGGACCCTCTCTGGAAACACCATATATTTT. Its protein product is CASSVGRTLSGNTIYF.

This sequence joins TRBV14 and TRBJ2-1; D unclear. The CDR3 runs 15 residues. Germline values: CDR1 SGHDN, CDR2 FVKESK. The V end lost 3 bases, the J end lost 2 bases, and 11 bases lay between the germline ends. CDR3 region: CASSQRRLTYNEQFF. Here the CDR3 DNA reads TGTGCCAGCAGCCAGAGGCGCCTAACCTACAATGAGCAGTTCTTC.

V and J are TRBV9 and TRBJ2-3; TRBD2 matches at 9 bases. The junction had 5 bases not matched to a gene; V was cut back by 2 bases and J by 1 base. The CDR3 extends over 16 amino acids. From germline, CDR1 is SGDLS and CDR2 YYNGEE. This chain's CDR3 is CASSVRQRGGTDTQYF. CDR3 sequence (DNA): TGTGCCAGCAGCGTCCGTCAGCGGGGGGGCACAGATACGCAGTATTTT.

The V and J genes are TRBV5-4 and TRBJ2-2; 9 bases line up with TRBD1. V was clipped by 7 bases and J by 5 bases; unmatched bases: 12. Germline values: CDR1 SGHNT, CDR2 YYREEE (reference sequence). The CDR3 contains 16 residues. In nucleotides, the CDR3 is TGTGCCAGCGGGACCACACAGGGGGCGTTTACCGGGGAGCTGTTTTTT. This sequence encodes CASGTTQGAFTGELFF.

V is TRBV9 and J is TRBJ1-1, with D unclear. The germline V gene encodes CDR1 SGDLS and CDR2 YYNGEE. V shed 1 base and J shed 6 bases, with 13 bases lying between them. The CDR3 is 14 amino acids. CDR3 region: CASSVRPGRAEAFF. The CDR3, as DNA: TGTGCCAGCAGCGTAAGGCCAGGTCGCGCTGAAGCTTTCTTT.

The sample holds one count of this clone. CDR3 sequence: CASRMVFGVHTEAFF. CDR3 nucleotide sequence: TGTGCCAGCAGAATGGTCTTCGGGGTACACACTGAAGCTTTCTTT. V usage is TRBV27 and J usage is TRBJ1-1; D call uncertain. The germline gives CDR1 MNHEY, CDR2 SMNVEV (reference sequence). V lost 6 bases and J 3 bases, leaving 17 bases between the germline ends. This CDR3 has 15 amino acids.

The V and J genes are TRBV28 and TRBJ1-2, with a possible D match to TRBD1 (5 bases). The V gene lost 2 bases and the J gene lost 8 bases, with 9 bases spanning the gap. CDR3 length: 12 amino acids. CDR1 and CDR2 (germline): MDHEN, SYDVKM. The CDR3 DNA is TGTGCCAGCAGTTTACAGGGAAGGGGCTACACCTTC. This gives the protein CASSLQGRGYTF.

The chain employs TRBV12-3 or TRBV12-4 and TRBJ1-1, with D perhaps matching TRBD1 (6 bases). V was shortened by 6 bases and J by 6 bases, with 14 bases between the two germline ends. The CDR3 has 13 amino acids. DNA of the CDR3: TGTGCCAGCAGACCCCTCCAGGGGCCTGAAGCTTTCTTT. Translated, it gives CASRPLQGPEAFF.

This rearrangement joins TRBV3-1 (or the pseudogene TRBV3-2) to TRBJ1-1, with D uncertain. CDR3 length: 13 amino acids. The germline V gene encodes CDR1 LGHDT and CDR2 YNNKEL (reference sequence). The V end was cut by 0 bases, the J end by 9 bases, with 11 bases between. The CDR3 nucleotides are TGTGCCAGCAGCCAAGATACCCCCCTGAAAGCTTTCTTT. Protein sequence: CASSQDTPLKAFF.

V gene TRBV7-3 combines with J gene TRBJ2-5; D is uncertain. Trimming left V 5 bases short and J 4 bases short, with 14 bases between. Germline V gene sequence: CDR1 SGHTA, CDR2 FQGTGA. The CDR3 is 14 residues long. The CDR3 here is CASSPRAAGETQYF. Here the CDR3 DNA reads TGTGCCAGCAGCCCACGGGCTGCCGGAGAGACCCAGTACTTC.

CDR3 bases: TGTGCCAGCTCACTGATGACAGGGGGGGAGACTGAAGCTTTCTTT. Its translation is CASSLMTGGETEAFF. This chain connects TRBV18 to TRBJ1-1; 9 bases align to TRBD1. The CDR3 is 15 amino acids. V gave up 4 bases and J gave up 5 bases; unmatched junction bases: 8. The germline V gene encodes CDR1 KGHSH and CDR2 LQKENI.

The chain recombines TRBV3-1 (or the pseudogene TRBV3-2) with TRBJ1-1; the D gene is possibly TRBD1 (5 bases). CDR3 length equals 12 residues. The germline CDR1 and CDR2 sequences are LGHDT and YNNKEL (reference sequence). The V gene lost 4 bases and the J gene lost 5 bases, with 8 bases spanning the gap. The CDR3 nucleotides are TGTGCCAGCAGCCGCAGGGATACTGAAGCTTTCTTT. As protein: CASSRRDTEAFF.

J is TRBJ2-7 and V is TRBV5-1, with 7 bases lining up with TRBD1. The CDR3 has 15 amino acids. Germline lookup yields CDR1 SGHRS and CDR2 YFSETQ. J gave up 1 base and V 5 bases, and 9 bases lay outside the gene matches. The CDR3 nucleotides are TGCGCCAGCAGAAGGGGGCCAAGGAGTTCCTACGAGCAGTACTTC. It is translated as CASRRGPRSSYEQYF.

The CDR3 DNA follows: TGTGCCAGCAGCGCAAGACAGGGCCCTTGGATCAATGAGCAGTTCTTC. It specifies CASSARQGPWINEQFF. The chain uses TRBV9 and TRBJ2-1, with TRBD1 identical over 7 bases. The CDR3 spans 16 residues. V gave up 3 bases and J gave up 6 bases; unmatched junction bases: 12. Germline CDR1 SGDLS, CDR2 YYNGEE.

V is TRBV3-1 (or the pseudogene TRBV3-2) and J is TRBJ1-5; tentatively, D is TRBD1 (5 bases). This CDR3 region has 15 residues. V lost 1 base to trimming and J lost 6 bases, with 13 bases between them. Germline V CDR1 and CDR2: LGHDT, YNNKEL (reference sequence). The chain's CDR3 is CASSQGGLEGQPQHF. CDR3 coding DNA: TGTGCCAGCAGCCAAGGGGGACTCGAAGGTCAGCCCCAGCATTTT.

The rearrangement joins TRBV11-2 to TRBJ1-4, with unresolved D. Between the trimmed V and J ends, which lost 1 base and 8 bases, there was a span of 23 bases. The CDR3 is made up of 18 amino acids. Germline V lookup: CDR1 SGHAT, CDR2 FQNNGV. Written as DNA, the CDR3 is TGTGCCAGCAGCTTAGTCCCCTCGAATCGAGGGTTAAAGGAAAAACTGTTTTTT. Encoded protein: CASSLVPSNRGLKEKLFF.

The chain couples TRBV7-6 to TRBJ1-6, with D perhaps TRBD1 (5 bases). CDR3 length equals 14 residues. The germline gives CDR1 SGHVS, CDR2 FNYEAQ. V was clipped by 5 bases and J by 10 bases, with 15 bases between them. The CDR3 DNA reads TGTGCCAGCAGCGCCGGACAACCAACGTCACCCCTCCACTTT. Amino acid sequence: CASSAGQPTSPLHF.

As regards this clone: The identical CDR3 is also encoded by other nucleotide sequences in the sample. The chain joins TRBV12-3 or TRBV12-4 to TRBJ1-2; D is unclear. Trimming stripped 1 base from V and 4 bases from J, with 4 bases between. The CDR3 extends over 12 amino acids. CDR3 nucleotide sequence: TGTGCCAGCAGTTTAGGGATCTATGGCTACACCTTC. It specifies CASSLGIYGYTF.

The genes are TRBV5-1 and TRBJ2-1; a possible D gene is TRBD2 (6 bases). CDR3 length equals 12 residues. Germline CDR1 reads SGHRS; CDR2 reads YFSETQ. Trimming left V 8 bases short and J 6 bases short, with 12 bases between. The CDR3 DNA is TGCGCCAGTAGGGGAGGCGGCAATGAGCAGTTCTTC. Translated, it gives CASRGGGNEQFF.

The rearrangement joins TRBV2 to TRBJ1-6; TRBD1 matches 10 bases. Germline V gene lookup returns CDR1 SNHLY and CDR2 FYNNEI. Trimming removed 7 bases from V and 7 bases from J; junction bases left unmatched: 4. The CDR3 runs 14 residues. The CDR3 nucleotides are TGTGCCAGCATAAGGGACAGGGGCAATTCACCCCTCCACTTT. Translated, it gives CASIRDRGNSPLHF.

The J gene is TRBJ1-1, the V gene TRBV5-4; the match to TRBD1 covers 10 bases. CDR3 length: 15 residues. Germline V CDR1 and CDR2: SGHNT, YYREEE (reference sequence). Losses at the gene ends were 0 bases for V and 1 base for J; bases not matched to a gene: 0. The CDR3, as DNA: TGTGCCAGCAGCTTGGGGGACAGGGGGAACACTGAAGCTTTCTTT. Protein product: CASSLGDRGNTEAFF.

This chain connects TRBV18 to TRBJ2-1; the D gene could be TRBD1 or TRBD2 (5 bases each). Looked up from germline, CDR1 is KGHSH and CDR2 is LQKENI. This CDR3 is 12 amino acids long. Trimming removed 3 bases at V and 10 bases at J, with 10 bases between. The CDR3 region has the DNA TGTGCCAGCTCACCCCGGGGCGTGGAGCAGTTCTTC. As protein: CASSPRGVEQFF.

This chain joins TRBV9 and TRBJ2-3; 9 bases fit TRBD2. The CDR3 loop spans 15 amino acids. Trimming took 4 bases from V and 3 from J; bases not matched to a gene: 6. Germline CDR1 is SGDLS and CDR2 is YYNGEE. Here the CDR3 DNA reads TGTGCCAGCAGCCCCCATGCGGGGGGGACAGATACGCAGTATTTT. The encoded protein is CASSPHAGGTDTQYF. Looking up the rest from reference TRBV9 and TRBJ2-3 gives the full variable domain: DSGVTQTPKHLITATGQRVTLRCSPRSGDLSVYWYQQSLDQGLQFLIQYYNGEERAKGNILERFSAQQFPDLHSELNLSSLELGDSALYFCASSPHAGGTDTQYFGPGTRLTVL.

V and J are TRBV9 and TRBJ1-2; 7 bases agree with TRBD1. The CDR3 covers 15 residues. Germline V gene lookup returns CDR1 SGDLS and CDR2 YYNGEE. V was clipped by 3 bases and J by 8 bases; unmatched bases: 13. The chain's CDR3 is CASSAGTDLLEGYTF. Written as DNA, the CDR3 is TGTGCCAGCAGCGCCGGGACAGACCTCTTAGAAGGCTACACCTTC.

CDR3 residues: CARSLLKHLEAFF. Here the CDR3 DNA reads TGTGCCAGAAGCCTACTCAAACACCTTGAAGCTTTCTTT. The V and J genes are TRBV7-5 and TRBJ1-1. TRBV7-5 is designated a pseudogene. This CDR3 comprises 13 residues.

The V call is TRBV15, the J call TRBJ1-2; possibly TRBD1 for D (6 bases). CDR3 length: 11 amino acids. The ends were cut back, 10 bases at V and 6 bases at J, with 12 bases in the middle. Germline V lookup: CDR1 LNHNV, CDR2 YYDKDF (reference sequence). The CDR3 region is CAIPQGHGYTF. The DNA for the CDR3 is TGTGCCATCCCACAGGGTCATGGCTACACCTTC.

The chain recombines TRBV7-8 with TRBJ1-1; D possibly corresponds to TRBD1 (5 bases). Deletions cut 5 bases from V and 5 bases from J, with 9 bases between. The germline V gene has CDR1 SGHVS and CDR2 FQNEAQ. CDR3 length: 12 amino acids. CDR3 region: CASSHHRTEAFF. For the CDR3, the DNA is TGTGCCAGCAGCCATCACAGGACTGAAGCTTTCTTT.

This rearrangement joins TRBV18 to TRBJ2-3; D possibly uses TRBD1 or TRBD2 (5 bases each). Germline lookup yields CDR1 KGHSH and CDR2 LQKENI. Trimming stripped 6 bases from V and 2 bases from J, with 15 bases between. The length of the CDR3 is 15 residues. This CDR3 reads CASSPSGANTDTQYF. The CDR3 nucleotides read TGTGCCAGCTCGCCCTCCGGGGCCAACACAGATACGCAGTATTTT.

The table lists this clone with a count of one. The chain has TRBV11-2 and TRBJ2-5, with a possible D match to TRBD2 (6 bases). The V end was cut by 2 bases, the J end by 5 bases, with 9 bases between. CDR3 length equals 13 residues. CDR1 SGHAT and CDR2 FQNNGV come from the germline V gene. CDR3 in DNA: TGTGCCAGCAGCTTACGGAGGGGTGAGACCCAGTACTTC. This gives the protein CASSLRRGETQYF.

The chain is built from TRBV5-1 and TRBJ2-1; maybe TRBD2 (5 bases). Germline CDR1 is SGHRS and CDR2 is YFSETQ. The length of the CDR3 is 16 residues. The germline V and J ends were trimmed by 2 bases and 0 bases, with 12 bases remaining between them. CDR3 region: CASSFGLRSSYNEQFF. In nucleotides, the CDR3 is TGCGCCAGCAGCTTTGGACTTCGGAGCTCCTACAATGAGCAGTTCTTC.

The chain recombines TRBV7-9 with TRBJ1-2; D is ambiguous. Germline CDR1 reads SEHNR; CDR2 reads FQNEAQ (reference sequence). Trimming shortened V by 5 bases and J by 4 bases, and 11 bases separated the two germline ends. The CDR3 extends over 13 amino acids. Here the CDR3 reads CASSVTDVYGYTF. The CDR3 DNA sequence: TGTGCCAGCAGCGTCACCGATGTCTATGGCTACACCTTC.

The genes are TRBV6-5 and TRBJ1-2; D is possibly TRBD1 (6 bases). The V end lost 2 bases, the J end lost 1 base, and 8 bases lay between the germline ends. This CDR3 has 14 amino acids. In germline, CDR1 is MNHEY, CDR2 SVGAGI. CDR3 coding DNA: TGTGCCAGCAGTTACGAAGGGGGTAACTATGGCTACACCTTC. It codes for CASSYEGGNYGYTF.